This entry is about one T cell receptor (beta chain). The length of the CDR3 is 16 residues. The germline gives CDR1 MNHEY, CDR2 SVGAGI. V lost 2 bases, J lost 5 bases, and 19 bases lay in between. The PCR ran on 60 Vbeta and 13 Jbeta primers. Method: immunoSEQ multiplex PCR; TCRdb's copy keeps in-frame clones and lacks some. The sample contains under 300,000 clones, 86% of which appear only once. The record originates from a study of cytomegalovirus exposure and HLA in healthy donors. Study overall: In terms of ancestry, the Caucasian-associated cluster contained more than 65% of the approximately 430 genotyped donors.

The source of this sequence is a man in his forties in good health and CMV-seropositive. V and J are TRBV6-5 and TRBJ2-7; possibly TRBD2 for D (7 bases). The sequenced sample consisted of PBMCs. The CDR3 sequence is CASSYDQGGGGNEQYF. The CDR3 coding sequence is TGTGCCAGCAGTTACGACCAAGGGGGGGGCGGGAACGAGCAGTACTTC.